A selection of T cell receptor beta chains follows, all from one sample in a study of cytomegalovirus exposure and HLA in healthy donors. This table comes from immunoSEQ multiplex PCR, and its TCRdb copy is limited to in-frame clones, with some not included. This sample has roughly 130,000 clones; roughly 74% occur once, and the top ten carry 5.5% to 7.5%. Sequencing was done on a sample of PBMCs. The receptor set was obtained from a woman aged 45-65 years in good health and CMV-seropositive. Each CDR3 is given with its conserved first and last residue.

V: TRBV5-4; J: TRBJ2-5; CDR3: CASSLQGPGETQYF
V: TRBV7-9; J: TRBJ1-1; CDR3: CASSLQGGGTEAFF
V: TRBV7-2; J: TRBJ2-2; CDR3: CASSPSNTGELFF
V: TRBV29-1; J: TRBJ1-1; CDR3: CSAGQGRDEAFF
V: TRBV27; J: TRBJ1-1; CDR3: CASSLSPGHPNTEAFF
V: TRBV2; J: TRBJ2-7; CDR3: CASRRTSGGNPSYEQYF
V: TRBV7-7; J: TRBJ1-1; CDR3: CASSKKSWGREAFF
V: TRBV10-3; J: TRBJ1-5; CDR3: CAISVQGDGQPQHF
V: TRBV28; J: TRBJ1-1; CDR3: CASRGHTEAFF
V: TRBV7-7; J: TRBJ2-2; CDR3: CASSLGREFIGELFF
V: TRBV4-2; J: TRBJ2-1; CDR3: CASSRLGSGDYNEQFF
V: TRBV11-1; J: TRBJ2-2; CDR3: CASSLRGIPGTGELFF
V: TRBV11-3; J: TRBJ2-7; CDR3: CASSLRGDSSYEQYF
V: TRBV29-1; J: TRBJ1-2; CDR3: CSVAGQDYGYTF
V: TRBV18; J: TRBJ1-1; CDR3: CASSPPGRTDTEAFF
V: TRBV5-4; J: TRBJ1-1; CDR3: CASSSPPWATEAFF
V: TRBV2; J: TRBJ1-5; CDR3: CASREGILRQPQHF
V: TRBV5-1; J: TRBJ1-1; CDR3: CASSMGQGMGTEAFF
V: TRBV5-5; J: TRBJ2-5; CDR3: CASSLRGEETQYF
V: TRBV16; J: TRBJ2-1; CDR3: CASSQWQGRYNEQFF
V: TRBV12-5; J: TRBJ2-1; CDR3: CASGLAPLGTGIYEQFF
V: TRBV2; J: TRBJ2-5; CDR3: CASTLTSGAQETQYF
V: TRBV6-6; J: TRBJ1-2; CDR3: CASHRGEGYTF
V: TRBV19; J: TRBJ2-6; CDR3: CASQASGANVLTF
V: TRBV7-2; J: TRBJ2-1; CDR3: CASSLVDMSYNEQFF
V: TRBV19; J: TRBJ1-4; CDR3: CASSKWGLEKLFF
V: TRBV27; J: TRBJ2-3; CDR3: CASSSTGDSTDTQYF
V: TRBV5-6; J: TRBJ2-5; CDR3: CASSPVGRGSPETQYF
V: TRBV11-2; J: TRBJ2-1; CDR3: CASSFGVGGYNEQFF
V: TRBV5-6; J: TRBJ1-2; CDR3: CASSLGDIITKGYGYTF
V: TRBV7-9; J: TRBJ1-1; CDR3: CASSPTESGAFF
V: TRBV4-2; J: TRBJ2-1; CDR3: CASSPIQRGKGNEQFF
V: TRBV29-1; J: TRBJ1-1; CDR3: CSVSTGARLAFF
V: TRBV19; J: TRBJ1-1; CDR3: CASIGTGRNTEAFF
V: TRBV19; J: TRBJ1-2; CDR3: CASGPGQGRMAVGYTF
V: TRBV5-6; J: .; CDR3: CASSPTGQANYEQYF
V: TRBV18; J: TRBJ2-2; CDR3: CASSPLLQDTGELFF
V: TRBV10-3; J: TRBJ2-7; CDR3: CAISGTDYEQYF
V: TRBV5-4; J: TRBJ2-5; CDR3: CASSPGVSREETQYF
V: TRBV4-2; J: TRBJ1-4; CDR3: CASSLQGRRKLFF
V: TRBV6-1; J: TRBJ2-7; CDR3: CASRDRGLNEQYF
V: TRBV6-1; J: TRBJ1-5; CDR3: CASSAGLDQPQHF
V: TRBV6-6; J: TRBJ1-5; CDR3: CASSQGSGGPNQPQHF
V: TRBV14; J: TRBJ2-3; CDR3: CASSQDRADTQYF
V: TRBV7-2; J: TRBJ2-5; CDR3: CASSPFGTGGWETQYF
V: TRBV18; J: TRBJ2-5; CDR3: CASSPYLAEQETQYF
V: TRBV5-6; J: TRBJ2-3; CDR3: CASSLGGGGTDTQYF
V: TRBV20-1; J: TRBJ2-7; CDR3: CSAKSSYEQYF
V: TRBV7-9; J: TRBJ2-7; CDR3: CASWGGGPGEQYF
V: TRBV6-1; J: TRBJ1-4; CDR3: CASSERGEKLFF
V: TRBV29-1; J: TRBJ1-1; CDR3: CSVEGQRNTEAFF
V: TRBV6-5; J: TRBJ2-7; CDR3: CASRRSGQGTYEQYF
V: TRBV4-3; J: TRBJ1-2; CDR3: CASSQAWGTEGYTF
V: TRBV7-6; J: TRBJ2-5; CDR3: CASSRMTAEETQYF
V: TRBV18; J: TRBJ2-7; CDR3: CASSNSGGAHEQYF
V: TRBV30; J: TRBJ2-5; CDR3: CAWSVWGVRETQYF